This note documents a single T cell receptor beta chain sequence. The ends lost 4 bases at V and 2 bases at J; junction bases unmatched: 2. CDR3 size: 14 residues. Per the germline V gene, CDR1 is LNHNV and CDR2 is YYDKDF (reference sequence). Repertoires were generated with immunoSEQ multiplex PCR, while TCRdb's copy carries only in-frame clones and drops some. Counted here are fewer than 90,000 clones, approximately 86% occurring once; the ten biggest clones make up approximately 1.3%. The entry originates in a study of OX40 agonist ivuxolimab in advanced cancers. Study as a whole: Ivuxolimab, an agonistic anti-OX40 (CD134) antibody, was given to patients.

Source: CD4+ or CD8+ T cells sorted from blood, taken in a trial of the OX40 agonist ivuxolimab. The sequence was obtained from an adult with an advanced solid tumor such as melanoma, head and neck, liver or kidney cancer. The genes are TRBV15 and TRBJ2-5; TRBD1 agrees at 9 bases. CDR3 sequence reads: CATSIDRGQETQYF. The CDR3 DNA follows: TGTGCCACCAGCATCGACAGGGGGCAAGAGACCCAGTACTTC.